A selection of T cell receptor beta chains follows, all from one sample in a study of cytomegalovirus exposure and HLA in healthy donors. Sequencing used immunoSEQ multiplex PCR; TCRdb keeps in-frame clones, though not all of them. The repertoire consists of 100,000 or so clones, with 81% occurring once and the leading ten covering about a tenth. The specimen sequenced was PBMCs. These TCRs come from a human donor in good health. CDR3s include the opening cysteine and the closing phenylalanine or tryptophan. Each record gives: D gene, V gene, J gene, clone size, CDR3 DNA, CDR3 protein. D genes are given only for firm matches. The size of a clone is reported for some rows only, either as once, few or many, or as a class for expanded clones.

.,TRBV28,TRBJ2-2,.,TGTGCCAGCAGCCCTTCCGGGGGGCTCGGCGGGGAGCTGTTTTTT,CASSPSGGLGGELFF
.,TRBV19,TRBJ1-1,.,TGTGCCAGTAGACAGGGAGCCCCCAACACTGAAGCTTTCTTT,CASRQGAPNTEAFF
TRBD2,TRBV27,TRBJ2-5,.,TGTGCCAGCAGTTTAATAGCGGGAGCGGAGACCCAGTACTTC,CASSLIAGAETQYF
TRBD1,TRBV7-9,TRBJ1-2,.,TGTGCCAGCAGCTTATTAGGGGACAGCCCCCATAATGGCTACACCTTC,CASSLLGDSPHNGYTF
TRBD1,TRBV9,TRBJ1-1,.,TGTGCCAGCAGCTCATCGAGGACAGGCGGGAACACTGAAGCTTTCTTT,CASSSSRTGGNTEAFF
.,TRBV29-1,TRBJ2-3,.,TGCAGCGTTGAGGGCGGGACCCTCGGCACAGATACGCAGTATTTT,CSVEGGTLGTDTQYF
.,TRBV5-1,TRBJ1-4,.,TGCGCCAGCAGCCCAACGGGGGTTAATGAAAAACTGTTTTTT,CASSPTGVNEKLFF
TRBD1,TRBV5-6,TRBJ2-5,.,TGTGCCAGCAGCTTGGCGACAGGGGGAGGCCAAGAGACCCAGTACTTC,CASSLATGGGQETQYF
.,TRBV7-6,TRBJ1-3,once,TGTGCCAGCAGCTTACAGGGACTCCGCTCCGGCGGAAACACCATATATTTT,CASSLQGLRSGGNTIYF
.,TRBV7-3,TRBJ1-1,.,TGTGCCAGCAGCTTAACAGGGGGCACTGAAGCTTTCTTT,CASSLTGGTEAFF
TRBD1,TRBV19,TRBJ2-7,.,TGTGCCAGTAGTGGAGGGACAGGGAACTACGAGCAGTACTTC,CASSGGTGNYEQYF
.,TRBV9,TRBJ1-1,.,TGTGCCAGCAGCGTAGCTTTGAGCGGAAGGACTGAAGCTTTCTTT,CASSVALSGRTEAFF
.,TRBV11-2,TRBJ1-4,.,TGTGCCAGCAGCTTAAGGTTGGGACAAAAGAGGGAAAAACTGTTTTTT,CASSLRLGQKREKLFF
.,TRBV7-9,TRBJ1-2,once,TGTGCCAGCAGCTTAACGATCGGGACACTCAATAACTATGGCTACACCTTC,CASSLTIGTLNNYGYTF
.,TRBV28,TRBJ1-4,.,TGTGCCAGCAGGGGACCGGGAGCAACTAATGAAAAACTGTTTTTT,CASRGPGATNEKLFF
.,TRBV2,TRBJ2-3,.,TGTGCCAGCAGGGGGACTCCGGGTGTCGATACGCAGTATTTT,CASRGTPGVDTQYF
.,TRBV12-5,TRBJ2-7,.,TGTGCTAGTGGTTTGGTAAGGACAGCGGCTTACTACGAGCAGTACTTC,CASGLVRTAAYYEQYF
TRBD1,TRBV30,TRBJ2-7,.,TGTGCCTGGGGGGGTTGGGGACAGGGTTCCTACGAGCAGTACTTC,CAWGGWGQGSYEQYF
.,TRBV27,TRBJ2-5,.,TGTGCCAGCAGCAGACAGGACCAAGAGACCCAGTACTTC,CASSRQDQETQYF
TRBD1,TRBV30,TRBJ2-3,.,TGTGCCTGGAGTGGGGACAGGCGCACAGATACGCAGTATTTT,CAWSGDRRTDTQYF
TRBD1,TRBV14,TRBJ1-2,.,TGTGCCAGCAGCCCAACGGGACAGCAAAACTATGGCTACACCTTC,CASSPTGQQNYGYTF
.,TRBV7-2,TRBJ2-7,.,TGTGCCAGCAGCTGGAGCCCCTACGAGCAGTACTTC,CASSWSPYEQYF
.,TRBV5-1,TRBJ2-2,.,TGCGCCAGCAGCTTGGTCGACACCGGGGAGCTGTTTTTT,CASSLVDTGELFF
.,TRBV7-6,TRBJ2-7,.,TGTGCCAGCAGCCCCCAACGGGGGTCAACCTACGAGCAGTACTTC,CASSPQRGSTYEQYF
TRBD2,TRBV4-3,TRBJ2-7,once,TGCGCCAGCAGCCAAGGACTAGCGGGTGCCTACGAGCAGTACTTC,CASSQGLAGAYEQYF
TRBD1,TRBV5-4,TRBJ2-7,.,TGTGCCAGCAGAGCCGGGACAGGCTCCTACGAGCAGTACTTC,CASRAGTGSYEQYF
.,TRBV11-2,TRBJ2-5,.,TGTGCCAGCAGCTTACTCTTCGAGACCCAGTACTTC,CASSLLFETQYF
TRBD1,TRBV10-3,TRBJ2-7,.,TGTGCCATCAGTTCCGGGACAGGGGCCTACGAGCAGTACTTC,CAISSGTGAYEQYF
.,TRBV6-6,TRBJ1-2,.,TGTGCCAGCAGCCCCTACAGGGAAGGCTACACCTTC,CASSPYREGYTF
.,TRBV18,TRBJ2-5,.,TGTGCCAGCTCACCCAGGGACTTCAGGCAAGAGACCCAGTACTTC,CASSPRDFRQETQYF
.,TRBV25-1,TRBJ2-7,.,TGTGCCAGCAGGGCCGGACAGGGAGGGTGGGAAGGCGAGCAGTACTTC,CASRAGQGGWEGEQYF
TRBD1,TRBV7-6,TRBJ2-5,few,TGTGCCAGCAGCCGTTCCGGGACAGCAAGTGAGACCCAGTACTTC,CASSRSGTASETQYF
TRBD2,TRBV11-1,TRBJ2-1,.,TGTGCCAGCAGCTTAGGGCTGGGCGGGAGCTACAATGAGCAGTTCTTC,CASSLGLGGSYNEQFF
.,TRBV7-9,TRBJ2-3,.,TGTGCCAGCAGCTCGCGGGGCAGAGGCACAGATACGCAGTATTTT,CASSSRGRGTDTQYF
.,TRBV28,TRBJ2-7,.,TGTGCCAGCAGTTTAGAGGATCCCCCAAAATACGAGCAGTACTTC,CASSLEDPPKYEQYF
TRBD2,TRBV5-4,TRBJ2-5,.,TGTGCCAGCAGCCCTAGCGGGGGATCGGGAAAGACCCAGTACTTC,CASSPSGGSGKTQYF
TRBD1,TRBV7-2,TRBJ2-7,.,TGTGCCAGCAGGACCGGGACAGCTACCTACGAGCAGTACTTC,CASRTGTATYEQYF
.,TRBV5-6,TRBJ2-7,.,TGTGCCAGCAGCCGTTCATTCTCAGGGGGGACCTACGAGCAGTACTTC,CASSRSFSGGTYEQYF
TRBD1,TRBV5-1,TRBJ1-5,.,TGCGCCAGCAGCCAGTACAGGGGGGCTAACAATCAGCCCCAGCATTTT,CASSQYRGANNQPQHF
.,TRBV7-2,TRBJ1-3,.,TGTGCCAGCAGGCCGGGACATCAGTACTCTGGAAACACCATATATTTT,CASRPGHQYSGNTIYF
TRBD1,TRBV6-1,TRBJ2-2,.,TGTGCCAGCAGTCTACAGGGGGCGTACACCGGGGAGCTGTTTTTT,CASSLQGAYTGELFF
.,TRBV6-1,TRBJ2-7,.,TGTGCCAGCAGTGATCTAACGGGGGTGGGTATCGAGCAGTACTTC,CASSDLTGVGIEQYF
TRBD1,TRBV25-1,TRBJ1-2,.,TGTGCCAGCAGTACGACGACAGGGCCGTATTATGGCTACACCTTC,CASSTTTGPYYGYTF
.,TRBV27,TRBJ2-2,.,TGTGCCAGCAGTTCGAGCGGCCTAGGAAGAACCGGGGAGCTGTTTTTT,CASSSSGLGRTGELFF
TRBD1,TRBV6-4,TRBJ1-2,.,TGTGCCAGCAGTGACACAGGGGAAGCTAACTATGGCTACACCTTC,CASSDTGEANYGYTF
.,TRBV6-1,TRBJ1-3,.,TGTGCCAGCAGAACATTCAGGGAATCTGGAAACACCATATATTTT,CASRTFRESGNTIYF
.,TRBV28,TRBJ1-6,.,TGTGCCAGCAGTTTAGTAGGAGCTTCACCCCTCCACTTT,CASSLVGASPLHF
TRBD2,TRBV4-2,TRBJ2-5,.,TGTGCCAGCAGCCAAGATGGGACTAGCGTTAAAGAGACCCAGTACTTC,CASSQDGTSVKETQYF
.,TRBV6-6,TRBJ1-5,.,TGTGCCAGCACGTCGTCAGGGGTGATTCAGCCCCAGCATTTT,CASTSSGVIQPQHF
.,TRBV5-1,TRBJ2-3,.,TGCGCCAGCAGCCCGGAGGGCCGCAGGGGAGGGAAAGATACGCAGTATTTT,CASSPEGRRGGKDTQYF
.,TRBV21-1,TRBJ2-1,.,TGTGCCAGCAGCATGGTCGAGGCAGGGAGGTTTGCGTACAATGAGCAGTTCTTC,CASSMVEAGRFAYNEQFF
.,TRBV5-6,TRBJ2-5,.,TGTGCCAGCAGCTTGGTCAGTCAAGAGACCCAGTACTTC,CASSLVSQETQYF
TRBD1,TRBV6-5,TRBJ1-2,.,TGTGCCAGCAGCAACAAGGGACAGCTCTATGGCTACACCTTC,CASSNKGQLYGYTF